The 18 T cell receptor beta chains listed next were all sequenced from one sample in a study of blood T cell repertoires in COVID-19. The repertoire was sequenced with immunoSEQ multiplex PCR; TCRdb's copy has only in-frame clones and lacks some. Of about 480,000 clones in the sample, nearly 90% were seen once. The sequenced sample consisted of peripheral blood. The receptors were sampled from a man aged 18-30 years with COVID-19, enrolled during active disease.

This chain connects TRBV5-4 to TRBJ2-3; 8 bases fit TRBD2. The CDR3 consists of 15 residues. CDR1 SGHNT and CDR2 YYREEE come from the germline V gene (reference sequence). V dropped 4 bases and J dropped 5; count of bases not matched to a gene: 9. CDR3 nucleotide sequence: TGTGCCAGCAGCCCGGGCGGGGGGCAAGGAGATACGCAGTATTTT. Protein: CASSPGGGQGDTQYF.

The V call is TRBV19, the J call TRBJ2-3, with D hard to call. Germline CDR1 reads LNHDA; CDR2 reads SQIVND (reference sequence). Trimming stripped 1 base from V and 0 bases from J, with 8 bases between. This CDR3 spans 15 amino acids. The CDR3 DNA reads as TGTGCCAGTAGTATAGGAGAGGTTAGCACAGATACGCAGTATTTT. This gives the protein CASSIGEVSTDTQYF. The full variable domain, in which reference TRBV19 and TRBJ2-3 provide the parts outside the CDR3, is DGGITQSPKYLFRKEGQNVTLSCEQNLNHDAMYWYRQDPGQGLRLIYYSQIVNDFQKGDIAEGYSVSREKKESFPLTVTSAQKNPTAFYLCASSIGEVSTDTQYFGPGTRLTVL.

This clone was counted once. V usage is TRBV6-5 and J usage is TRBJ2-1; 9 bases agree with TRBD1. CDR1 and CDR2 from the germline V gene are MNHEY and SVGAGI. Trimming at V came to 8 bases and at J to 7 bases, leaving 6 bases not matched to a gene. The CDR3 covers 13 residues. In DNA form, the CDR3 reads TGTGCCAGCGGGACAGGGTGGGTGAATGAGCAGTTCTTC. As protein: CASGTGWVNEQFF.

This clone has only one observation. This rearrangement joins TRBV6-5 to TRBJ2-3; D is unresolved. Trimming left V 5 bases short and J 0 bases short, with 9 bases between. The CDR3 contains 14 residues. In germline, CDR1 is MNHEY, CDR2 SVGAGI. CDR3 loop: CASSQDGSTDTQYF. In DNA, the CDR3 is TGTGCCAGCAGTCAGGATGGGAGCACAGATACGCAGTATTTT.

The chain recombines TRBV11-2 with TRBJ1-1; a weak D match, TRBD1 (6 bases). CDR3 length: 13 amino acids. Trimming took 5 bases from V and 2 from J, leaving 9 bases between them. The germline V gene encodes CDR1 SGHAT and CDR2 FQNNGV. CDR3 sequence reads: CASSLGTNTEAFF. For the CDR3, the DNA is TGTGCCAGCAGCCTGGGGACAAACACTGAAGCTTTCTTT.

The rearrangement uses TRBV18 and TRBJ1-1; TRBD1 agrees at 8 bases. The trim removed 4 bases at V and 4 bases at J, leaving 8 bases unmatched. The CDR3 has 15 residues. Germline V CDR1 and CDR2: KGHSH, LQKENI. CDR3 nucleotide sequence: TGTGCCAGCTCACGAAAGACAGGGGAGGGCACTGAAGCTTTCTTT. Amino acid sequence: CASSRKTGEGTEAFF.

V is TRBV4-1 and J is TRBJ2-1, with D possibly TRBD1 on 6 matching bases. This CDR3 contains 15 residues. Trimming took 5 bases from V and 5 from J, leaving 16 bases between them. Germline CDR1 is MGHRA and CDR2 is YSYEKL. The CDR3 nucleotides are TGCGCCAGCAGCTACCGCCCGGCAGGGGACAATGAGCAGTTCTTC. This codes for CASSYRPAGDNEQFF.

This chain joins TRBV5-1 and TRBJ1-1; 7 bases are a match to TRBD1. Germline CDR1 is SGHRS and CDR2 is YFSETQ. The CDR3 runs to 13 residues. Trimming cost V 4 bases and J 8 bases; bases outside gene matches: 8. In DNA form, the CDR3 reads TGCGCCAGCAGCGCGGGGCGGACAGGCGAAGCTTTCTTT. It encodes CASSAGRTGEAFF.

This clone was detected only a few times. The genes are TRBV5-1 and TRBJ2-6; a weak D match, TRBD2 (6 bases). The CDR3 covers 19 residues. V lost 1 base and J lost 0, with 17 bases in between. The germline V gene has CDR1 SGHRS and CDR2 YFSETQ. The CDR3 sequence is CASSLTRGAGFSGANVLTF. CDR3 bases: TGCGCCAGCAGCTTGACTCGCGGGGCTGGCTTCTCTGGGGCCAACGTCCTGACTTTC.

J is TRBJ2-1 and V is TRBV7-2; tentative D call: TRBD2 (5 bases). Germline values: CDR1 SGHTA, CDR2 FQGNSA. V was cut by 3 bases and J by 1 base, with 13 bases left in between. This CDR3 is 16 amino acids long. The CDR3: CASSLRVTGSYNEQFF. The DNA for the CDR3 is TGTGCCAGCAGCTTGCGTGTAACGGGGTCCTACAATGAGCAGTTCTTC.

This clone occurred a few times. This chain joins TRBV7-9 and TRBJ2-5; tentatively, D is TRBD1 (5 bases). V was pared by 3 bases and J by 0 bases, with 17 bases between. This CDR3 contains 17 residues. Germline loops: CDR1 SEHNR, CDR2 FQNEAQ (reference sequence). The DNA for the CDR3 is TGTGCCAGCAGCTTCCGCCAGGGTGGGGCACACCAAGAGACCCAGTACTTC. Its protein product is CASSFRQGGAHQETQYF.

The rearrangement uses TRBV5-1 and TRBJ2-6; 11 bases agree with TRBD1. CDR1 is SGHRS, CDR2 YFSETQ, per germline. The CDR3 is 18 amino acids. The junction had 6 bases not matched to a gene; V was cut back by 4 bases and J by 0 bases. The CDR3 loop is CASSLGTGGFSGANVLTF. CDR3 nucleotides: TGCGCCAGCAGCCTGGGGACAGGGGGTTTCTCTGGGGCCAACGTCCTGACTTTC.

The chain combines TRBV28 with TRBJ2-2; no clear D. The V end was cut by 6 bases, the J end by 1 base, with 6 bases between. CDR3 length: 13 amino acids. Germline loops: CDR1 MDHEN, CDR2 SYDVKM. The CDR3 nucleotides read TGTGCCAGCAGCACACAGAACACCGGGGAGCTGTTTTTT. As protein: CASSTQNTGELFF.

V usage is TRBV5-1 and J usage is TRBJ2-7; D not certain. This CDR3 comprises 14 residues. CDR1 and CDR2 from the germline V gene are SGHRS and YFSETQ. Between the trimmed V and J ends, which lost 1 base and 2 bases, there was a span of 10 bases. CDR3 amino acids: CASSLLESTYEQYF. The DNA for the CDR3 is TGCGCCAGCAGCTTGCTGGAGAGCACCTACGAGCAGTACTTC.

This clone was seen just once. The rearrangement uses TRBV6-4 and TRBJ2-7; 11 bases match TRBD1. CDR1 and CDR2 (germline): MRHNA, SNTAGT. This CDR3 is built from 13 residues. J was trimmed by 7 bases and V by 3 bases; bases with no gene match: 2. The CDR3 sequence: CASSEDRGLEQYF. CDR3 in DNA: TGTGCCAGCAGTGAGGACAGGGGGCTGGAGCAGTACTTC.

The chain employs TRBV5-1 and TRBJ1-1; D is unresolved. Germline V gene data show CDR1 as SGHRS and CDR2 as YFSETQ. This CDR3 has 14 amino acids. V was shortened by 1 base and J by 4 bases, with 11 bases between the two germline ends. The CDR3 region is CASSLSVSTTEAFF. The DNA for the CDR3 is TGCGCCAGCAGCTTGAGTGTCAGTACCACTGAAGCTTTCTTT. The variable domain in full, completed from reference TRBV5-1 and TRBJ1-1, reads KAGVTQTPRYLIKTRGQQVTLSCSPISGHRSVSWYQQTPGQGLQFLFEYFSETQRNKGNFPGRFSGRQFSNSRSEMNVSTLELGDSALYLCASSLSVSTTEAFFGQGTRLTVV.

The V call is TRBV6-6, the J call TRBJ2-7; D remains ambiguous. V was clipped by 8 bases and J by 7 bases, with 15 bases between them. CDR1 MNHNY and CDR2 SVGAGI come from the germline V gene (reference sequence). The CDR3 has 12 amino acids. The CDR3 coding sequence is TGTGCCAGCTCCCCCGGCCCCGGGGAGCAGTACTTC. This gives the protein CASSPGPGEQYF.

A few counts support this clone. The V and J genes are TRBV2 and TRBJ1-5; possible D gene TRBD1, 6 bases. CDR1 and CDR2 (germline): SNHLY, FYNNEI. The V gene lost 6 bases and the J gene lost 3 bases, with 12 bases spanning the gap. There are 14 residues in the CDR3. The DNA of the CDR3 is TGTGCCAGCAGCGCAGGACAGAACAATCAGCCCCAGCATTTT. As protein: CASSAGQNNQPQHF. The whole variable domain, filled in from reference TRBV2 and TRBJ1-5, reads EPEVTQTPSHQVTQMGQEVILRCVPISNHLYFYWYRQILGQKVEFLVSFYNNEISEKSEIFDDQFSVERPDGSNFTLKIRSTKLEDSAMYFCASSAGQNNQPQHFGDGTRLSIL.